This T cell receptor beta chain is drawn from a study of shared clonotypes between healthy human individuals. The table lists this clone with a count of one. Its antigen is not identified. Trimming took 4 bases from V and 9 from J, leaving 10 bases between them. Germline V CDR1 and CDR2: SGHTA, FQGNSA. This CDR3 is built from 11 residues. Study-level results: Estimated richness values were generally larger in naive subsets than in memory subsets. A reduction in generation probabilities was seen for non-shared clonotypes relative to those shared by all four donors.

Some clones are missing from TCRdb's copy, which holds only in-frame ones; the method was immunoSEQ multiplex PCR. Of about 1.5 million clones in the sample, nearly 99% were seen once. This chain connects TRBV7-2 to TRBJ2-7; unclear D gene. The TCR sequence derives from a man in his thirties or forties in good health. Sequencing was done on a sample of naive CD4+ T cells sorted from blood. Subset denoted: CD45RA+ positively selected. The CDR3 region is CASSSLGWQYF. The CDR3 DNA sequence: TGTGCCAGCAGCTCTTTAGGATGGCAGTACTTC. The variable domain in full, completed from reference TRBV7-2 and TRBJ2-7, reads GAGVSQSPSNKVTEKGKDVELRCDPISGHTALYWYRQSLGQGLEFLIYFQGNSAPDKSGLPSDRFSAERTGGSVSTLTIQRTQQEDSAVYLCASSSLGWQYFGPGTRLTVT.